This entry lists 19 T cell receptor beta chains sequenced from one sample in a study of CD8 T cells in ankylosing spondylitis. Their antigens are not known. General study findings and limits: Characteristic, it appeared, of ankylosing spondylitis blood was a TCR beta motif of about eight highly homologous variants.

TCRdb recomputed calls from the 5' RACE reads with MiXCR, one row per CDR3 protein. The data hold some 840,000 distinct CDR3 sequences, with 10% to 15% observed a single time. The sequenced sample was blood, either unsorted or a sorted T cell fraction (not recorded which). The source of these receptors is a male donor with ankylosing spondylitis.

The sample holds a few counts of this clonotype. This chain joins TRBV20-1 and TRBJ1-1; 7 bases are shared with TRBD1. V lost 0 bases to trimming and J lost 3 bases; unmatched junction nucleotides: 10. The germline gives CDR1 DFQATT, CDR2 SNEGSKA (reference sequence). The CDR3 runs 16 residues. The CDR3 spells CSAREGGYRGHTEAFF. CDR3 nucleotide sequence: TGCAGTGCTAGAGAGGGGGGCTACAGGGGTCACACTGAAGCTTTCTTT.

This clonotype was recorded at least ten times. The chain's CDR3 is CSVAPGGITDTQYF. CDR3 coding DNA: TGCAGCGTTGCCCCTGGAGGGATCACAGATACGCAGTATTTT. The chain joins TRBV29-1 to TRBJ2-3; weak D call: TRBD2 (6 bases). The germline V gene encodes CDR1 SQVTM and CDR2 ANQGSEA. This CDR3 region has 14 residues. V lost 4 bases and J lost 2, with 13 bases in between.

This clonotype was recorded at least ten times. J is TRBJ2-2 and V is TRBV4-3; the match to TRBD1 covers 8 bases. Germline-derived CDR1 and CDR2 are LGHNA and YSLEER. V lost 3 bases, J lost 2 bases, and 8 bases stayed unmatched. This CDR3 is built from 17 residues. The CDR3 protein is CASSHLIGQGNTGELFF. For the CDR3, the DNA is TGCGCCAGCAGCCACCTTATCGGACAGGGTAACACCGGGGAGCTGTTTTTT.

This clonotype came up a few times. The rearrangement uses TRBV12-3 or TRBV12-4 and TRBJ1-2; D ambiguous. Trimming took off 2 bases at V and 4 bases at J, with 14 bases between the two ends. CDR3 length equals 15 residues. CDR3 residues: CASSLIVGSSYGYTF. The CDR3 nucleotides read TGTGCCAGCAGTTTAATCGTAGGATCCTCCTATGGCTACACCTTC.

V usage is TRBV6-1 and J usage is TRBJ2-3; D is possibly TRBD2 (6 bases). V shed 6 bases and J shed 4 bases, with 17 bases lying between them. The CDR3 runs 15 residues. From germline, CDR1 is MNHNS and CDR2 SASEGT. The CDR3 sequence is CASRRTISVADTQYF. CDR3 sequence (DNA): TGTGCCAGCAGGAGGACTATCTCCGTGGCAGATACGCAGTATTTT.

This clonotype was detected a few times. The rearrangement joins TRBV20-1 to TRBJ2-7; possibly TRBD2 for D (5 bases). The CDR3 is 15 residues long. Germline V CDR1 and CDR2: DFQATT, SNEGSKA (reference sequence). V was cut by 6 bases and J by 6 bases, with 24 bases left in between. The CDR3 reads CSASVRRAGPCEQYF. In DNA, the CDR3 is TGCAGTGCCTCGGTGCGGCGGGCAGGACCCTGCGAGCAGTACTTC.

This clonotype was seen more than once but under ten times. J is TRBJ1-4 and V is TRBV20-1; no reliable D call. The CDR3 covers 14 residues. CDR1 and CDR2 from the germline V gene are DFQATT and SNEGSKA (reference sequence). Trimming left V 5 bases short and J 6 bases short, with 16 bases between. CDR3 protein: CSAGEGRRHEKLFF. The CDR3 DNA follows: TGCAGTGCTGGGGAGGGCCGGCGACATGAAAAACTGTTTTTT.

Ten or more counts support this clonotype. The chain combines TRBV12-3 or TRBV12-4 with TRBJ2-7; tentatively, D is TRBD1 (5 bases). V was shortened by 3 bases and J by 6 bases, with 12 bases between the two germline ends. CDR3 length: 13 residues. CDR3 region: CASSFGQGSEQYF. CDR3 DNA: TGTGCCAGCAGTTTCGGGCAGGGATCCGAGCAGTACTTC.

This chain joins TRBV4-3 and TRBJ1-1, with no clear D. V was shortened by 1 base and J by 3 bases, with 15 bases between the two germline ends. The CDR3 covers 16 residues. Germline V lookup: CDR1 LGHNA, CDR2 YSLEER. The CDR3 nucleotides read TGCGCCAGCAGCCAAGCCGAGGGAGATTGGGACACTGAAGCTTTCTTT. Translating gives CASSQAEGDWDTEAFF.

The chain has TRBV6-5 and TRBJ1-2; D might be TRBD1 (6 bases). This CDR3 region has 17 residues. Per the germline V gene, CDR1 is MNHEY and CDR2 is SVGAGI. V was clipped by 2 bases and J by 0 bases, with 16 bases between them. CDR3: CASSYRATGRTNYGYTF. The DNA of the CDR3 is TGTGCCAGCAGTTACAGGGCGACAGGTCGAACTAACTATGGCTACACCTTC.

This clonotype was seen a few times. V usage is TRBV7-2 and J usage is TRBJ2-7; 7 bases match TRBD1. This CDR3 is built from 16 residues. J gave up 1 base and V 0 bases, and 6 bases lay outside the gene matches. CDR1 SGHTA and CDR2 FQGNSA come from the germline V gene. The CDR3 DNA reads TGTGCCAGCAGCTTAGCGACAGGGATCCCTTCCTACGAGCAGTACTTC. It specifies CASSLATGIPSYEQYF.

The rearrangement joins TRBV29-1 to TRBJ2-2; D not resolved. There are 14 residues in the CDR3. Germline lookup yields CDR1 SQVTM and CDR2 ANQGSEA. The V end was cut by 4 bases, the J end by 1 base, with 10 bases between. The DNA for the CDR3 is TGCAGCGTTGTTTCGCAACTGAACACCGGGGAGCTGTTTTTT. Amino acid sequence: CSVVSQLNTGELFF.

This clonotype has just a few counts. This chain connects TRBV29-1 to TRBJ2-6; 10 bases line up with TRBD2. This CDR3 is built from 16 residues. Per the germline V gene, CDR1 is SQVTM and CDR2 is ANQGSEA. V was clipped by 4 bases and J by 1 base; unmatched bases: 4. CDR3 sequence (DNA): TGCAGCGTTGGCGGGACTAGCGCGTCTGGGGCCAACGTCCTGACTTTC. Translating gives CSVGGTSASGANVLTF.

This clonotype was counted a single time. The chain links TRBV20-1 to TRBJ2-3; the match to TRBD2 covers 9 bases. This CDR3 contains 15 residues. J gave up 3 bases and V 1 base, and 5 bases lay outside the gene matches. Germline V gene data show CDR1 as DFQATT and CDR2 as SNEGSKA (reference sequence). The CDR3 protein is CSARVPAGGTDTQYF. CDR3 sequence (DNA): TGCAGTGCTAGAGTTCCAGCGGGAGGAACAGATACGCAGTATTTT.

V gene TRBV5-1 combines with J gene TRBJ2-3, with 8 bases aligning to TRBD2. Trimming cost V 4 bases and J 7 bases; bases outside gene matches: 8. This CDR3 spans 14 amino acids. Germline CDR1 SGHRS, CDR2 YFSETQ. In DNA, the CDR3 is TGCGCCAGCAGCCGGCGGGAGGTATCAAATACGCAGTATTTT. Translation: CASSRREVSNTQYF.

V usage is TRBV20-1 and J usage is TRBJ1-4, with D unclear. V was shortened by 3 bases and J by 5 bases, with 10 bases between the two germline ends. The CDR3 totals 13 residues. The germline gives CDR1 DFQATT, CDR2 SNEGSKA (reference sequence). Written as DNA, the CDR3 is TGCAGTGCTAGCCGAGGGCCCAATGAAAAACTGTTTTTT. This encodes CSASRGPNEKLFF.

The chain recombines TRBV5-1 with TRBJ2-5; D gene unclear. Looked up from germline, CDR1 is SGHRS and CDR2 is YFSETQ. This CDR3 is 14 amino acids long. The ends were cut back, 1 base at V and 4 bases at J, with 11 bases in the middle. DNA for the CDR3: TGCGCCAGCAGCTTGTACGCAGGACCAGAGACCCAGTACTTC. Amino acids: CASSLYAGPETQYF.

This clonotype has just a few counts. The V gene is TRBV12-3 or TRBV12-4, the J gene TRBJ2-2; 7 nucleotides agree with TRBD2. The V segment lost 5 bases and the J segment 6 bases; nucleotides outside the gene matches: 3. The CDR3 is 13 residues long. CDR3 amino acids: CASSRAGPGELFF. CDR3 nucleotide sequence: TGTGCCAGCAGTCGAGCGGGGCCCGGGGAGCTGTTTTTT.

The chain is built from TRBV28 and TRBJ2-1, with TRBD2 matching 10 bases. This CDR3 is 17 amino acids long. Trimming took 5 bases from V and 8 from J; bases not matched to a gene: 15. The germline gives CDR1 MDHEN, CDR2 SYDVKM. The CDR3 spells CASSPLGEAGGSDEQFF. The CDR3 region has the DNA TGTGCCAGCAGTCCTCTCGGTGAAGCGGGGGGGAGTGATGAGCAGTTCTTC.